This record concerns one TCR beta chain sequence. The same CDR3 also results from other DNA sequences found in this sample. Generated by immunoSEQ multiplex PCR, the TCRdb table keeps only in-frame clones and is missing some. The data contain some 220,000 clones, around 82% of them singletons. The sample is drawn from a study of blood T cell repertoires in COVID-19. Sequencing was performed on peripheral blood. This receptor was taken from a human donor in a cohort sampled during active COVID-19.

The CDR3 spells CASSLGTSGRTLSYEQYF. The DNA of the CDR3 is TGTGCCAGCAGCTTGGGGACTAGCGGGAGGACCCTCTCCTACGAGCAGTACTTC. V is TRBV7-2 and J is TRBJ2-7; 15 bases match TRBD2. V lost 3 bases and J lost 0; bases outside the gene matches: 6. This CDR3 is built from 18 residues. Germline CDR1 reads SGHTA; CDR2 reads FQGNSA.